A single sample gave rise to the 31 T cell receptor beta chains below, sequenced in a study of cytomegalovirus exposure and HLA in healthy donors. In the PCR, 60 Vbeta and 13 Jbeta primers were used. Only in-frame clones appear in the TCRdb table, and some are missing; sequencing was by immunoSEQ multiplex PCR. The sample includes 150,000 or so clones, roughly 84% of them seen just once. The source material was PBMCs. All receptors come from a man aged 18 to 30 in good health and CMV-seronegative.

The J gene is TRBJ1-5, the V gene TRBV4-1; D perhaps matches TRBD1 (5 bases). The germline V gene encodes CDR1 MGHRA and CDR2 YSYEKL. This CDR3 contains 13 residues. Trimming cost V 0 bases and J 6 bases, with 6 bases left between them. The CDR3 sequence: CASSQEGVQPQHF. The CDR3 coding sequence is TGCGCCAGCAGCCAAGAAGGGGTTCAGCCCCAGCATTTT.

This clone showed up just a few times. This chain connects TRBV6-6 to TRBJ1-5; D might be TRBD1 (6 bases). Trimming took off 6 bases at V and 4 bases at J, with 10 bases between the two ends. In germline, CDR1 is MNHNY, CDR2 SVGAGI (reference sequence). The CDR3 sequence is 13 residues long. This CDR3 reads CASSSDRNQPQHF. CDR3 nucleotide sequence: TGTGCCAGCAGCTCGGACAGAAATCAGCCCCAGCATTTT.

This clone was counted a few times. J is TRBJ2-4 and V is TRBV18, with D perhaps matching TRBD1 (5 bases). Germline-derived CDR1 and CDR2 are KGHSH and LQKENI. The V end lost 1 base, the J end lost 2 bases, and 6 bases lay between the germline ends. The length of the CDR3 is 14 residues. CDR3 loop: CASSPQGTKNIQYF. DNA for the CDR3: TGTGCCAGCTCACCACAGGGGACCAAAAACATTCAGTACTTC. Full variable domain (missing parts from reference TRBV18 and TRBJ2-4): NAGVMQNPRHLVRRRGQEARLRCSPMKGHSHVYWYRQLPEEGLKFMVYLQKENIIDESGMPKERFSAEFPKEGPSILRIQQVVRGDSAAYFCASSPQGTKNIQYFGAGTRLSVL.

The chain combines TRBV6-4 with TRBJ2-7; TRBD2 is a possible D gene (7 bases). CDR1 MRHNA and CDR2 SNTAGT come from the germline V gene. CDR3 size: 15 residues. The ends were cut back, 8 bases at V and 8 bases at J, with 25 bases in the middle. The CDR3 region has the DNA TGTGCCAGCTCCCTAGCAGGATCCGAGGGGGGGAAGCAGTACTTC. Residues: CASSLAGSEGGKQYF.

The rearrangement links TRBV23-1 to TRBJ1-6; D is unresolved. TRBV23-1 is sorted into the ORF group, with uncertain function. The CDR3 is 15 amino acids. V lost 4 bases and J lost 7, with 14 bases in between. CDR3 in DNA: TGCGCCAGCAGTCCCTGCTTAAAGCTGAATTCACCCCTCCACTTT. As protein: CASSPCLKLNSPLHF.

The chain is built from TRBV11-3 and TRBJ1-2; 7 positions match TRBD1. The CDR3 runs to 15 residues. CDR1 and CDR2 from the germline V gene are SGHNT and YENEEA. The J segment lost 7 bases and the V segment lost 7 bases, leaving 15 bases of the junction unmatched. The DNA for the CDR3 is TGTGCCAGCACCCGACAGGGAGGTGCTCTCTCTGGCTACACCTTC. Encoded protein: CASTRQGGALSGYTF. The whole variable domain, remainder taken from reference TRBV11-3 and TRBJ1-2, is EAGVVQSPRYKIIEKKQPVAFWCNPISGHNTLYWYLQNLGQGPELLIRYENEEAVDDSQLPKDRFSAERLKGVDSTLKIQPAELGDSAVYLCASTRQGGALSGYTFGSGTRLTVV.

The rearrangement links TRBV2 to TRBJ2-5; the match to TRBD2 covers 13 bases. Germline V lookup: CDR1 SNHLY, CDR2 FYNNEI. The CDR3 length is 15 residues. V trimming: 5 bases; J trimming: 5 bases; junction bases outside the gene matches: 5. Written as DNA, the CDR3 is TGTGCCAGCAGTCCAGGGACTAGCGGGATGGAGACCCAGTACTTC. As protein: CASSPGTSGMETQYF.

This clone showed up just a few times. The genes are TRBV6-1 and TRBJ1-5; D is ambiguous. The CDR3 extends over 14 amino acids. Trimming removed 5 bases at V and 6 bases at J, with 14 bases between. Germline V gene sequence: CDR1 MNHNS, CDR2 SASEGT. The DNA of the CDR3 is TGTGCCAGCAGTCAAGTCACTATCGGTCAGCCCCAGCATTTT. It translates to CASSQVTIGQPQHF.

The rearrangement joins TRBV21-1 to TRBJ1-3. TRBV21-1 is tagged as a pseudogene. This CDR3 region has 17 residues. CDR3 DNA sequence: TGTGCCAGCAGCAAAGGGGGGGGCAGCGGGGATGGAAACACCATATATTTT. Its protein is CASSKGGGSGDGNTIYF.

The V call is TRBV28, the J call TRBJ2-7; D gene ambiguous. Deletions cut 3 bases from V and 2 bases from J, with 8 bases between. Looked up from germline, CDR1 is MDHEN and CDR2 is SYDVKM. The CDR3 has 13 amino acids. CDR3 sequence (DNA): TGTGCCAGCAGTTTTACATCGACCTACGAGCAGTACTTC. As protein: CASSFTSTYEQYF.

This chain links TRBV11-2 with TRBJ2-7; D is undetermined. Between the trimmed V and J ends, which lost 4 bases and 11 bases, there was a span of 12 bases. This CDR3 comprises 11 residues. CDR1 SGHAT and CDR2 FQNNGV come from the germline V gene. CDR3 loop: CASSSGYYEYF. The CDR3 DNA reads TGTGCCAGCAGCTCCGGGTACTACGAGTACTTC.

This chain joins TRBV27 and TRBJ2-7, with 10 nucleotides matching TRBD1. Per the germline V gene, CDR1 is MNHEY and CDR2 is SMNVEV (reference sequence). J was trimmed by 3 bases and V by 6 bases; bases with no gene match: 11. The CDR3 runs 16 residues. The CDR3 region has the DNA TGTGCCAGCAGCCCCCGACAGGGGGCCCAGTTCTACGAGCAGTACTTC. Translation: CASSPRQGAQFYEQYF.

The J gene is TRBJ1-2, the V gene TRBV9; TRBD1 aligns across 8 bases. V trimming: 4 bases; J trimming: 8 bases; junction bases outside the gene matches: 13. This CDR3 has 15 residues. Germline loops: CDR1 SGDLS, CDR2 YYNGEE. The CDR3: CASSQTGGVLEGYTF. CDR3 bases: TGTGCCAGCAGCCAAACAGGGGGAGTACTAGAGGGCTACACCTTC.

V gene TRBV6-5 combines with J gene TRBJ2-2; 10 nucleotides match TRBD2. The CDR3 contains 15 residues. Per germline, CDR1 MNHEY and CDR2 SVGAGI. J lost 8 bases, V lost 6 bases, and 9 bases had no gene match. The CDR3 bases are TGTGCCAGCAGCCCACCCCTAGCGGGAGTTGGGGAGCTGTTTTTT. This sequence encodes CASSPPLAGVGELFF.

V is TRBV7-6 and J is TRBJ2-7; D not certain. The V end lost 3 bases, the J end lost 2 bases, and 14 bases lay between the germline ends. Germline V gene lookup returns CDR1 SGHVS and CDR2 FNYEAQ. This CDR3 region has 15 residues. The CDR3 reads CASSFGSIETYEQYF. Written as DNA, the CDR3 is TGTGCCAGCAGCTTTGGTTCCATAGAGACCTACGAGCAGTACTTC.

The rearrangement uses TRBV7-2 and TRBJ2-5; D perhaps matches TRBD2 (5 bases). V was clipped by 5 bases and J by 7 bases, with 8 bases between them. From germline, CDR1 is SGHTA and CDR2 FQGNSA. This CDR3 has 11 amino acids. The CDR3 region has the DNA TGTGCCAGCAGCCCCGCGGGGACCCAGTACTTC. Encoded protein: CASSPAGTQYF.

The CDR3 loop reads CAISESTPGTYEQYF. CDR3 DNA sequence: TGTGCCATCAGTGAGTCAACACCGGGGACCTACGAGCAGTACTTC. The chain uses TRBV10-3 and TRBJ2-7; D possibly corresponds to TRBD2 (5 bases). V lost 0 bases, J lost 2 bases, and 11 bases lay in between. In germline, CDR1 is ENHRY, CDR2 SYGVKD. The CDR3 sequence is 15 residues long.

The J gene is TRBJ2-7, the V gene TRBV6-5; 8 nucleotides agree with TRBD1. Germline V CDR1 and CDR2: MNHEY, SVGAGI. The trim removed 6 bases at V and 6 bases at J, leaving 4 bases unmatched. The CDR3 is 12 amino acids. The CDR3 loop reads CASRQGAGEQYF. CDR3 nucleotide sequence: TGTGCCAGCAGGCAGGGGGCGGGCGAGCAGTACTTC.

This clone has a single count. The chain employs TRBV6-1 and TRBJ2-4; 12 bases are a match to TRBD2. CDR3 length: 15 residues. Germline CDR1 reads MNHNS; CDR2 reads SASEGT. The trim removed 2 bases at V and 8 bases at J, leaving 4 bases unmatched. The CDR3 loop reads CASSERLAGGDIQYF. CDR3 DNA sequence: TGTGCCAGCAGTGAACGGCTAGCGGGGGGGGACATTCAGTACTTC.

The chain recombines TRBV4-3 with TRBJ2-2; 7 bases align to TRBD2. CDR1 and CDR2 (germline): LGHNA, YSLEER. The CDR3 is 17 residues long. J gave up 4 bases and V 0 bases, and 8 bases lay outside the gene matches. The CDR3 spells CASSQDASQRGTGELFF. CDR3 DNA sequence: TGCGCCAGCAGCCAAGATGCTAGCCAGCGGGGCACCGGGGAGCTGTTTTTT.

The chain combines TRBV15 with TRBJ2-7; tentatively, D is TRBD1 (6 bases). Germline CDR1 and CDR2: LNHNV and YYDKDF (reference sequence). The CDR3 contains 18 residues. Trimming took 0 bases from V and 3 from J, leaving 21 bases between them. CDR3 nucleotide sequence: TGTGCCACCAGCAGAGACGTCTTCCAAGACAGGACGGACTACGAGCAGTACTTC. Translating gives CATSRDVFQDRTDYEQYF.

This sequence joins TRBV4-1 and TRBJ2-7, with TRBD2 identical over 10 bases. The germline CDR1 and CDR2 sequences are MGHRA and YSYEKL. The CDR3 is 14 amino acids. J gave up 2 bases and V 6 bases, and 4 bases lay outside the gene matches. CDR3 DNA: TGCGCCAGCAGTTTACTAGCGGGGACCTACGAGCAGTACTTC. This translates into CASSLLAGTYEQYF.

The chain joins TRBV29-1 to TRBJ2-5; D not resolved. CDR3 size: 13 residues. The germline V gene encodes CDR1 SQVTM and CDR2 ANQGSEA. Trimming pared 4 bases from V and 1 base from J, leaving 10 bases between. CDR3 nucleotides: TGCAGCGTTGTGGCCCTCTCCCAAGAGACCCAGTACTTC. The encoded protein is CSVVALSQETQYF.

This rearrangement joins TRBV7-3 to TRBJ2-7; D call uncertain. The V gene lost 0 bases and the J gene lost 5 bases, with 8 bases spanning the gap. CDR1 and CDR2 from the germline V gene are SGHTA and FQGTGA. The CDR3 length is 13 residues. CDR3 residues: CASSLTLLDEQYF. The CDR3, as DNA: TGTGCCAGCAGCTTAACCCTTCTCGACGAGCAGTACTTC.

CDR3 coding DNA: TGTGCCAGCAGCTCCTCAGGGGGACACACGATGGGGAACACTGAAGCTTTCTTT. Amino acid sequence: CASSSSGGHTMGNTEAFF. The chain joins TRBV5-8 to TRBJ1-1, with TRBD1 matching 7 bases. This CDR3 region has 18 residues. The V segment lost 3 bases and the J segment 1 base; nucleotides outside the gene matches: 15. Germline V gene sequence: CDR1 SGHTS, CDR2 YDEGEE.

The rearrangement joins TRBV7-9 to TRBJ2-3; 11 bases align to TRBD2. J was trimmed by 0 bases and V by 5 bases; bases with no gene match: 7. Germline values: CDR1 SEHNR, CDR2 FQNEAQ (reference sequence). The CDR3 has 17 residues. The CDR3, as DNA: TGTGCCAGCAGCCCAACTAGCGGGGGAACCAGCACAGATACGCAGTATTTT. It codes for CASSPTSGGTSTDTQYF.

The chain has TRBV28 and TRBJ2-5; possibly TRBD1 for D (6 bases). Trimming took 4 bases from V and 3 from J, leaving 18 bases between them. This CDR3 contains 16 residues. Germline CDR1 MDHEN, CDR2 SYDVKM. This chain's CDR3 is CASSSSYRVGKETQYF. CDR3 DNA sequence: TGTGCCAGCAGTTCATCCTACAGGGTGGGCAAAGAGACCCAGTACTTC. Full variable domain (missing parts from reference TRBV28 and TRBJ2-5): DVKVTQSSRYLVKRTGEKVFLECVQDMDHENMFWYRQDPGLGLRLIYFSYDVKMKEKGDIPEGYSVSREKKERFSLILESASTNQTSMYLCASSSSYRVGKETQYFGPGTRLLVL.

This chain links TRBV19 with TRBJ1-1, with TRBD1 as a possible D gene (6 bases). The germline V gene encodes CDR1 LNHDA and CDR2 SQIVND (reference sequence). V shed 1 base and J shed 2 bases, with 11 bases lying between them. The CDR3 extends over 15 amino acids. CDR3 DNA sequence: TGTGCCAGTAGTATAGCCCACAGGGATAACACTGAAGCTTTCTTT. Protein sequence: CASSIAHRDNTEAFF.

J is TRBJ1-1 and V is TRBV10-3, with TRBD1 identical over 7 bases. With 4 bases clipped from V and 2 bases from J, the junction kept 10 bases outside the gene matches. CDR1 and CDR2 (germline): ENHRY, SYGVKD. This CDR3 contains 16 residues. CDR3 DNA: TGTGCCATCAGTGCATTACAGGGGCTCCTAAACACTGAAGCTTTCTTT. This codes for CAISALQGLLNTEAFF.

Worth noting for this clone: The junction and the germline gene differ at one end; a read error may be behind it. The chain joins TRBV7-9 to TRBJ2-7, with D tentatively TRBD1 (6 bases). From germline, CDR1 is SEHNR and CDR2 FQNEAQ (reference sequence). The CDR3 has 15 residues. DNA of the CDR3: TGTTCCAGCAGCTCCATTGACAGGTTCTCCTACGAGCAGTACTTC. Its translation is CSSSSIDRFSYEQYF.

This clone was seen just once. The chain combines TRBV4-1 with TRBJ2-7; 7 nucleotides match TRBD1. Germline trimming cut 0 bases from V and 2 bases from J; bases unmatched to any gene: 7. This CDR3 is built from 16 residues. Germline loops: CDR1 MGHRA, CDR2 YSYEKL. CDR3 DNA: TGCGCCAGCAGCCAAGATTTATTTGGGACAGCCTACGAGCAGTACTTC. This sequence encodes CASSQDLFGTAYEQYF.